A selection of T cell receptor beta chains follows, all from one sample in a study of blood T cell repertoires in COVID-19. Sequenced by immunoSEQ multiplex PCR; TCRdb stores in-frame clones only, minus some. The table records some 120,000 clones, roughly 70% of them present only once. The sample consisted of peripheral blood. The receptors derive from a human donor with acute or convalescent COVID-19. The donor label of this sample is uncertain. CDR3s include the opening cysteine and the closing phenylalanine or tryptophan. D genes are given only for firm matches. Not all rows give a size; the values are once, few, many and, for expanded clones, a class.

d_call j_call v_call cdr3_length clone_size cdr3_nt cdr3_aa
TRBD1 TRBJ1-2 TRBV5-1 14 NA TGCGCCAGCGGCCAGGGGGGTCCGTCCTATGGCTACACCTTC CASGQGGPSYGYTF
NA TRBJ2-5 TRBV29-1 13 NA TGCAGCGGGGCCAGAGAGCTTGGGGAGACCCAGTACTTC CSGARELGETQYF
TRBD1 TRBJ1-3 TRBV5-1 17 NA TGCGCCAGCAGCTTGGTCGGTCAGGGACAGCTTGGAAACACCATATATTTT CASSLVGQGQLGNTIYF
NA TRBJ2-3 TRBV6-5 11 NA TGTGCCAGCAGTAACGGAGATACGCAGTATTTT CASSNGDTQYF
NA TRBJ1-1 TRBV6-2/TRBV6-3 16 NA TGTGCCAGCAGCCCTGGGTCTCCGCGGGGGAACACTGAAGCTTTCTTT CASSPGSPRGNTEAFF
NA TRBJ2-7 TRBV6-6 16 once TGTGCCAGCAGTTACTCAAAAGGCGGGAACCTTCGAGAGCAGTACTTC CASSYSKGGNLREQYF
NA TRBJ1-2 TRBV6-5 15 NA TGTGCCAGCAGCTTTACGCATACTACTAACTATGGCTACACCTTC CASSFTHTTNYGYTF
NA TRBJ2-3 TRBV11-1 14 NA TGTGCCAGCAGCCACTGGGGCCGCACAGATACGCAGTATTTT CASSHWGRTDTQYF
TRBD2 TRBJ2-1 TRBV18 17 NA TGTGCCAGCTCACCAACTAGCGGGGGGGGCTCCTACAATGAGCAGTTCTTC CASSPTSGGGSYNEQFF
NA TRBJ2-5 TRBV3-1/TRBV3-2 13 few TGTGCCAGCAGCTCGGGGTACCAAGAGACCCAGTACTTC CASSSGYQETQYF
NA TRBJ2-7 TRBV5-5 13 once TGTGCCAGCAGCTACAGGGGACTCAACGAGCAGTACTTC CASSYRGLNEQYF